What follows is one TCR beta chain and its context. A much larger clone differs by one base, so this may be a read error. The source of the sample is a study of T cells in Graves' hyperthyroidism and ophthalmopathy. RNA transcripts provided the source from which TCR beta CDR3 regions were amplified. HTBI primers were used for first-round RT-PCR of the TCR CDR3. A single record per CDR3 protein comes from TCRdb applying MiXCR to the multiplex PCR reads. The repertoire holds under 400,000 distinct CDR3 sequences, with around a quarter as singletons. V shed 2 bases and J shed 1 base, with 2 bases lying between them. The CDR3 sequence is 11 residues long. Germline V gives CDR1 GTSNPN, CDR2 SVGIG (reference sequence).

This TCR was sampled from a man aged 45-65 years with Graves' hyperthyroidism. The specimen was blood. This sequence joins TRBV30 and TRBJ1-1; D uncertain. The CDR3: CAWSRNTEAFF. In nucleotides, the CDR3 is TGTGCCTGGAGTCGGAACACTGAAGCTTTCTTT. The variable domain in full, with the rest retrieved from reference TRBV30 and TRBJ1-1, is SQTIHQWPATLVQPVGSPLSLECTVEGTSNPNLYWYRQAAGRGLQLLFYSVGIGQISSEVPQNLSASRPQDRQFILSSKKLLLSDSGFYLCAWSRNTEAFFGQGTRLTVV.